This entry lists 5 T cell receptor beta chains sequenced from one sample in a study of control samples from healthy donors and cancer patients. Data came from immunoSEQ multiplex PCR; TCRdb stores just in-frame clones and leaves some out. The table records 50,000 to 75,000 clones, 90% of them present only once. Sequencing used PBMCs. These receptors were collected from a man in his fifties or sixties with colorectal cancer.

The chain links TRBV18 to TRBJ1-3; D gene ambiguous. This CDR3 has 16 residues. In germline, CDR1 is KGHSH, CDR2 LQKENI. The V and J ends lost 6 bases and 4 bases respectively, with 19 bases between them. The CDR3 coding sequence is TGTGCCAGCTCCCCTCCTTATGGGGTCGGCGGAAACACCATATATTTT. The encoded protein is CASSPPYGVGGNTIYF.

The chain employs TRBV5-1 and TRBJ2-6; 9 bases match TRBD2. This CDR3 is built from 19 residues. Germline V gene lookup returns CDR1 SGHRS and CDR2 YFSETQ. The ends lost 4 bases at V and 0 bases at J; junction bases unmatched: 11. The CDR3 DNA reads TGCGCCAGCAGCCCGAGACGTGGTAGCGGGGGCTCTGGGGCCAACGTCCTGACTTTC. Translated: CASSPRRGSGGSGANVLTF.

The V gene is TRBV11-3, the J gene TRBJ2-5; D is uncertain. Germline values: CDR1 SGHNT, CDR2 YENEEA. The germline V and J ends were trimmed by 3 bases and 3 bases, with 11 bases remaining between them. This CDR3 has 14 residues. CDR3 coding DNA: TGTGCCAGCAGCTTGGATGGTGACGAAGAGACCCAGTACTTC. It codes for CASSLDGDEETQYF.

The V call is TRBV11-3, the J call TRBJ2-3, with no clear D. The V end was cut by 1 base, the J end by 4 bases, with 9 bases between. CDR1 and CDR2 (germline): SGHNT, YENEEA. The CDR3 sequence is 14 residues long. The CDR3 DNA follows: TGTGCCAGCAGCTTAGGCGCATCTGCAGATACGCAGTATTTT. Its translation is CASSLGASADTQYF.

The chain couples TRBV4-2 to TRBJ1-3, with D tentatively TRBD1 (6 bases). V was shortened by 4 bases and J by 8 bases, with 18 bases between the two germline ends. The CDR3 contains 15 residues. The germline CDR1 and CDR2 sequences are LGHNA and YNFKEQ. CDR3 DNA sequence: TGTGCCAGCAGCCCAGACGAGGGGGGAGGTTACACCATATATTTT. It specifies CASSPDEGGGYTIYF.